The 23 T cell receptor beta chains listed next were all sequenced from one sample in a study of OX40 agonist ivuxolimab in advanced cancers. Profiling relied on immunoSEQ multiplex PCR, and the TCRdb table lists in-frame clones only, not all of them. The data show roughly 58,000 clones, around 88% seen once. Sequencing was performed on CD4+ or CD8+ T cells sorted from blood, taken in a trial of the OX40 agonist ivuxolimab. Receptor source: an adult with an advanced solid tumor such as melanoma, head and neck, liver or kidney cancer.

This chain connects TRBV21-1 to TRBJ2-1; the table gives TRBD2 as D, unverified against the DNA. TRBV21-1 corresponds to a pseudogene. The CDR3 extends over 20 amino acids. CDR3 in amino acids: CASSKAPTSGRPLLRNEQFF. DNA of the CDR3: TGTGCCAGCAGCAAAGCGCCCACTAGCGGGAGGCCTCTCTTGAGGAATGAGCAGTTCTTC.

The CDR3, as DNA: TGTGCCAGCAGCCAACAACGGAACACTGAAGCTTTCTTT. It yields the protein CASSQQRNTEAFF. The V gene is TRBV7-9, the J gene TRBJ1-1; D gene uncertain. Per the germline V gene, CDR1 is SEHNR and CDR2 is FQNEAQ (reference sequence). CDR3 size: 13 residues. V was clipped by 5 bases and J by 1 base, with 8 bases between them.

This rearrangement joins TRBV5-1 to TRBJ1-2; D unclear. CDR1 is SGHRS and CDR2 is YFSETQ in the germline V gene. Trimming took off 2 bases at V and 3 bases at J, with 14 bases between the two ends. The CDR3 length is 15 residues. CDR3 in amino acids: CASSFDPRGDYGYTF. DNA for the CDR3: TGCGCCAGCAGCTTCGACCCCCGCGGAGACTATGGCTACACCTTC. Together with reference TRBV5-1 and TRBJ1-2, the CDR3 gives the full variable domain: KAGVTQTPRYLIKTRGQQVTLSCSPISGHRSVSWYQQTPGQGLQFLFEYFSETQRNKGNFPGRFSGRQFSNSRSEMNVSTLELGDSALYLCASSFDPRGDYGYTFGSGTRLTVV.

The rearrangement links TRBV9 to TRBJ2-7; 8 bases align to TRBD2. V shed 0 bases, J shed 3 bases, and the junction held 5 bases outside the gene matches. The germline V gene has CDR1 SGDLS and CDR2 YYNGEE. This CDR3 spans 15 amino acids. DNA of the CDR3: TGTGCCAGCAGCGTAGGACTAGCGAGAAACTACGAGCAGTACTTC. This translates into CASSVGLARNYEQYF.

The CDR3 protein is CASSQAIAGVETQYF. In DNA, the CDR3 is TGTGCCAGCAGCCAAGCCATAGCGGGAGTGGAGACCCAGTACTTC. V usage is TRBV14 and J usage is TRBJ2-5; the match to TRBD2 covers 9 bases. V lost 1 base and J lost 5; bases outside the gene matches: 5. From germline, CDR1 is SGHDN and CDR2 FVKESK. The CDR3 contains 15 residues.

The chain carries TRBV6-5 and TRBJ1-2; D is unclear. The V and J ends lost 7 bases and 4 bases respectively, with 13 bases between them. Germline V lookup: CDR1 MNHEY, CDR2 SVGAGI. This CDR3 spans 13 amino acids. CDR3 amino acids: CASKKDQVYGYTF. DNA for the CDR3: TGTGCCAGCAAAAAGGATCAGGTCTATGGCTACACCTTC.

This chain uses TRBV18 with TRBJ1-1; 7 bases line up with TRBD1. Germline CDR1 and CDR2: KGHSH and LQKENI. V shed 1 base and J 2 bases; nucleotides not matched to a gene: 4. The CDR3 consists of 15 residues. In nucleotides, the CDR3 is TGTGCCAGCTCACCACGAAGGGACAGTAACACTGAAGCTTTCTTT. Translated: CASSPRRDSNTEAFF. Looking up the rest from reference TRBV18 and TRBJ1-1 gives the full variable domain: NAGVMQNPRHLVRRRGQEARLRCSPMKGHSHVYWYRQLPEEGLKFMVYLQKENIIDESGMPKERFSAEFPKEGPSILRIQQVVRGDSAAYFCASSPRRDSNTEAFFGQGTRLTVV.

CDR3 protein: CAISGGTSGEQYF. CDR3 coding DNA: TGTGCCATCAGTGGTGGGACTAGCGGCGAGCAGTACTTC. V and J are TRBV10-3 and TRBJ2-7, with 11 bases lining up with TRBD2. The ends lost 4 bases at V and 6 bases at J; junction bases unmatched: 2. The CDR3 has 13 amino acids. Germline CDR1 reads ENHRY; CDR2 reads SYGVKD.

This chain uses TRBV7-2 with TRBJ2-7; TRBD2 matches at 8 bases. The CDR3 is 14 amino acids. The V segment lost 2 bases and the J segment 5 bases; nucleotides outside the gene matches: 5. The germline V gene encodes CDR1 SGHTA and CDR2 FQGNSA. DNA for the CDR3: TGTGCCAGCAGCTTACAGCCGGGGGGGCACGAGCAGTACTTC. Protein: CASSLQPGGHEQYF.

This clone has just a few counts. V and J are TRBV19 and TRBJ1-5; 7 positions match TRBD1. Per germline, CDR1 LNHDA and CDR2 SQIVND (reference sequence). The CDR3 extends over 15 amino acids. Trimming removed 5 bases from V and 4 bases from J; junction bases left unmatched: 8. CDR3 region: CASSPSGQNNQPQHF. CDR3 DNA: TGTGCCAGTAGTCCCTCGGGACAGAATAATCAGCCCCAGCATTTT.

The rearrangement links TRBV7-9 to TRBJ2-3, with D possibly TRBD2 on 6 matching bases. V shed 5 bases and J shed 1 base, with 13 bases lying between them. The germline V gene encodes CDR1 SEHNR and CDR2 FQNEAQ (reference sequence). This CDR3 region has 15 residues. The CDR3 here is CASSLLADRTDTQYF. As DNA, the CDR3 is TGTGCCAGCAGCCTACTAGCTGATCGCACAGATACGCAGTATTTT.

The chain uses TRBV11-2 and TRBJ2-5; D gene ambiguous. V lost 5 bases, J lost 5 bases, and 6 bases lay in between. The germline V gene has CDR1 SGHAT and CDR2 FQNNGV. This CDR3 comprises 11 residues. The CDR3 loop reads CASSQVETQYF. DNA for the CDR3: TGTGCCAGCAGCCAAGTTGAGACCCAGTACTTC.

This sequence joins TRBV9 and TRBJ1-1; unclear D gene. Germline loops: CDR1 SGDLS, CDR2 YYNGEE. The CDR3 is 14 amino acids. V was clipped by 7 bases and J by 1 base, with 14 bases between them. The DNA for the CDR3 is TGTGCCAGCTCTCAAGTTCCCGAGAACACTGAAGCTTTCTTT. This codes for CASSQVPENTEAFF.

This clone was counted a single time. The CDR3 bases are TGTGCCAGCAGCTCTAGGACGGGGGCTGGGGGAAACACCATATATTTT. Protein sequence: CASSSRTGAGGNTIYF. This sequence joins TRBV7-2 and TRBJ1-3; weak D call: TRBD1 (6 bases). The CDR3 is 16 residues long. CDR1 is SGHTA, CDR2 FQGNSA, per germline. V lost 4 bases, J lost 4 bases, and 17 bases lay in between.

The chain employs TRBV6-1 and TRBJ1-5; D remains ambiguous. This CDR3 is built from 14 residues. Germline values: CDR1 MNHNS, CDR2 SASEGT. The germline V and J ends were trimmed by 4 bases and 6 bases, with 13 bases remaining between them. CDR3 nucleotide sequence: TGTGCCAGCAGTGGGACTCCCACTATTCAGCCCCAGCATTTT. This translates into CASSGTPTIQPQHF.

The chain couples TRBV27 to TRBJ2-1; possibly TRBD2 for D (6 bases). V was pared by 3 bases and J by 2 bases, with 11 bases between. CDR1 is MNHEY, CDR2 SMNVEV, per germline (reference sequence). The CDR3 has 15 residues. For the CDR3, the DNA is TGTGCCAGCAGTTTGCGGAGGGGACCCTACAATGAGCAGTTCTTC. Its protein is CASSLRRGPYNEQFF.

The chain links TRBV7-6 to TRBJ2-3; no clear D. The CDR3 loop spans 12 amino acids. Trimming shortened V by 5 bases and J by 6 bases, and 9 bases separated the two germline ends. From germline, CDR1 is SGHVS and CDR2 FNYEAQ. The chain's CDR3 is CASSPMADTQYF. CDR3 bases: TGTGCCAGCAGCCCCATGGCGGATACGCAGTATTTT.

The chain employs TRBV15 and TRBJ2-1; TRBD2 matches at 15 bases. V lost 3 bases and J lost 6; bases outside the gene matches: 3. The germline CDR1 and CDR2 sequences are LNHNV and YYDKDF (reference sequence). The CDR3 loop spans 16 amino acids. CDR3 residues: CATSSAGLAGGNEQFF. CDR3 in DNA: TGTGCCACCAGCAGTGCGGGACTAGCGGGGGGCAATGAGCAGTTCTTC.

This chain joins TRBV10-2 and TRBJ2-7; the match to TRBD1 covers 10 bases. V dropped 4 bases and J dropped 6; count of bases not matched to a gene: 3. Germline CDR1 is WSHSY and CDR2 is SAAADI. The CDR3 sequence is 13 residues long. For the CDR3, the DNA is TGCGCCAGCAGTGCTGGACAGGGGGGCGAGCAGTACTTC. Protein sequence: CASSAGQGGEQYF.

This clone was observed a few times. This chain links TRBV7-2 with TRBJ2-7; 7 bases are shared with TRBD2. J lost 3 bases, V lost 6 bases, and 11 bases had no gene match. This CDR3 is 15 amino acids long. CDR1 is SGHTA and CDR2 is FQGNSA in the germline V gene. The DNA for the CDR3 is TGTGCCAGCAGTTCCCAGCGGGGATCCCTCTACGAGCAGTACTTC. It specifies CASSSQRGSLYEQYF.

The CDR3 coding sequence is TGCAGTGCTTTGTTATCCTACGAGCAGTACTTC. This translates into CSALLSYEQYF. The rearrangement joins TRBV20-1 to TRBJ2-7, with unresolved D. Trimming took 5 bases from V and 1 from J, leaving 6 bases between them. CDR1 is DFQATT and CDR2 is SNEGSKA in the germline V gene (reference sequence). The CDR3 consists of 11 residues.

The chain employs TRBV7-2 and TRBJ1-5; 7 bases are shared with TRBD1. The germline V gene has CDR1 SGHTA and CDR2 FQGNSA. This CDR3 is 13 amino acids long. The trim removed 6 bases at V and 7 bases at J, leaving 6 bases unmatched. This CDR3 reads CASSRQGRQPQHF. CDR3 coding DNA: TGTGCCAGCAGTCGACAGGGTCGACAGCCCCAGCATTTT.

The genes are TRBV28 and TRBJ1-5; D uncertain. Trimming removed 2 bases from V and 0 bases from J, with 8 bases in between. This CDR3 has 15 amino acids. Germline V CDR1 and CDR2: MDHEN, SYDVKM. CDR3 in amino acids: CASSLQRYSNQPQHF. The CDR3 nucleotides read TGTGCCAGCAGTTTACAGCGATATAGCAATCAGCCCCAGCATTTT.